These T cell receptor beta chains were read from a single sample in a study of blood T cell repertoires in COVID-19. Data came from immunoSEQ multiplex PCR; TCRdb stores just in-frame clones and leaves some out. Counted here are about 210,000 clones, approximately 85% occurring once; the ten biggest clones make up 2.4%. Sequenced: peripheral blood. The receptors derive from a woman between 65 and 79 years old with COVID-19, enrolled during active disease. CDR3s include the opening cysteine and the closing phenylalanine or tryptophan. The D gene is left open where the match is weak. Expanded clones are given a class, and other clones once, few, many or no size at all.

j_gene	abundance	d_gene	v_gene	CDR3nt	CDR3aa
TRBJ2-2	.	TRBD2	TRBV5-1	TGCGCCAGCAGCATGGGGCCTAGCGGGAGTACCGGGGAGCTGTTTTTT	CASSMGPSGSTGELFF
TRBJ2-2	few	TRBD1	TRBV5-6	TGTGCCAGCAGCCCGAGGCGGACAGGGCGGTACACCGGGGAGCTGTTTTTT	CASSPRRTGRYTGELFF
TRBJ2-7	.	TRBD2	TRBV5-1	TGCGCCAGCAGCTCCGCTGGGACTAGCGCCGAGCAGTACTTC	CASSSAGTSAEQYF
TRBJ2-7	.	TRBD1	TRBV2	TGTGCCAGCAGGGACAGGCCTGCGGATCTGCAGTACTTC	CASRDRPADLQYF
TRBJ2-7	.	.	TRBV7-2	TGTGCCAGCAGCCCTCCGGGGGGCGGTTCATATTTCTACGAGCAGTACTTC	CASSPPGGGSYFYEQYF
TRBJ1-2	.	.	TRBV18	TGTGCCAGCTCACCGTCGGCAAGGGGATGGGGCAACTATGGCTACACCTTC	CASSPSARGWGNYGYTF
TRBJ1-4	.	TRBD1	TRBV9	TGTGCCAGCAGCGCCCACACGGGACAGGGTAATGAAAAACTGTTTTTT	CASSAHTGQGNEKLFF
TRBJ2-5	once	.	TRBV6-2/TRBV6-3	TGTGCCAGCAGTTACTCGGGGCAGGGGATTGGAGAGACCCAGTACTTC	CASSYSGQGIGETQYF
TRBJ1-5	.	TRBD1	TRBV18	TGTGCCAGCTCACCAGTTTTTACAGGGGGCAGTTACAGCAATCAGCCCCAGCATTTT	CASSPVFTGGSYSNQPQHF
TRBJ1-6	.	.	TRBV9	TGTGCCAGCAGCGTAGGGCCTTATAATTCACCCCTCCACTTT	CASSVGPYNSPLHF
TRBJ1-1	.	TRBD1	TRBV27	TGTGCCAGCAGGGTGGACAGGCGGAACACTGAAGCTTTCTTT	CASRVDRRNTEAFF
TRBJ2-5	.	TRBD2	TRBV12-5	TGTGCTAGTGGTTTGGTAGGACTAGCCCAAGAGACCCAGTACTTC	CASGLVGLAQETQYF
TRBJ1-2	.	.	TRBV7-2	TGTGCCAGCAGCTTAGCGGACAGCTATGGCTACACCTTC	CASSLADSYGYTF
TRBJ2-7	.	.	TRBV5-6	TGTGCCAGCAGCTTGGCCCGACTAGGAACCTACGAGCAGTACTTC	CASSLARLGTYEQYF
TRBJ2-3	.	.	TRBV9	TGTGCCAGCAGCGTAGGGGCAGGGGGGTACACAGATACGCAGTATTTT	CASSVGAGGYTDTQYF
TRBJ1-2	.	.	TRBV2	TGTGCCAGCAGAGGACAGAGTCCCGGTGGCTATGGCTACACCTTC	CASRGQSPGGYGYTF
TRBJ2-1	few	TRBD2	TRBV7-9	TGTGCCAGCAGCTTAGCGCGGCTAGCGGGAGGCTTCGCCTACAATGAGCAGTTCTTC	CASSLARLAGGFAYNEQFF
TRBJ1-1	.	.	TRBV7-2	TGTGCCAGCAGCCCGTACCAGGGGATCGGCACTGAAGCTTTCTTT	CASSPYQGIGTEAFF
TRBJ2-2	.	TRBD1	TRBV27	TGTGCCAGCAGTTTTCAGGGGGCGCGCACCGGGGAGCTGTTTTTT	CASSFQGARTGELFF
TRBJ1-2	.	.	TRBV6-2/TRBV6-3	TGTGCCAGCAGTTACCACCCCGGTGTTAACTATGGCTACACCTTC	CASSYHPGVNYGYTF
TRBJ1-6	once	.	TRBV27	TGTGCCAGCAGTTTATACCAGGGCGGTAATTCACCCCTCCACTTT	CASSLYQGGNSPLHF
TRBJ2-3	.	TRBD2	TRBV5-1	TGCGCCAGCAGCGGCGGGCCCGGGAGGGCCGGTCGTCCGCAGTATTTT	CASSGGPGRAGRPQYF
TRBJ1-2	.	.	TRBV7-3	TGTGCCAGCAGCTCAACAGGATCTACTAGTGGCTACACCTTC	CASSSTGSTSGYTF
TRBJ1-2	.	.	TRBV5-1	TGCGCCAGCAGCGTGGAAGGAGGGTGGTACTATGGCTACACCTTC	CASSVEGGWYYGYTF